These T cell receptor beta chains were read from a single sample in a study of blood T cell repertoires in COVID-19. Sequencing was performed with immunoSEQ multiplex PCR; in TCRdb, only in-frame clones are kept and a portion is missing. The table shows some 230,000 clones, with about 80% occurring only once. Specimen: PBMCs or T cells enriched from blood (not recorded which). All receptors come from a woman between 40 and 55 years old with acute COVID-19. Both conserved end residues are part of each CDR3. Each record gives: V gene, J gene, clone size, D gene, CDR3 DNA, CDR3 protein. A D gene is named only where the DNA matches it firmly. Only some rows state a clone size, as once, few, many or a class for expanded clones.

v_gene: TRBV4-1; j_gene: TRBJ2-3; abundance: -; d_gene: -; CDR3nt: TGCGCCAGCAGCCAAGCTGAACGGTCGGGAGATACGCAGTATTTT; CDR3aa: CASSQAERSGDTQYF
v_gene: TRBV18; j_gene: TRBJ2-3; abundance: -; d_gene: TRBD1; CDR3nt: TGTGCCAGCTCGCTGTACAGGGGGGCCCTCACAGATACGCAGTATTTT; CDR3aa: CASSLYRGALTDTQYF
v_gene: TRBV4-1; j_gene: TRBJ1-2; abundance: once; d_gene: -; CDR3nt: TGCGCCAGCAGCCTCGGAGGGGCCCCAAACTATGGCTACACCTTC; CDR3aa: CASSLGGAPNYGYTF
v_gene: TRBV6-5; j_gene: TRBJ1-3; abundance: -; d_gene: -; CDR3nt: TGTGCCAGCAGTTCCCCAACCTATTCTGGAAACACCATATATTTT; CDR3aa: CASSSPTYSGNTIYF
v_gene: TRBV7-6; j_gene: TRBJ2-5; abundance: -; d_gene: -; CDR3nt: TGTGCCAGCAGCTTAGTAGGGGTGGAGACCCAGTACTTC; CDR3aa: CASSLVGVETQYF
v_gene: TRBV9; j_gene: TRBJ2-5; abundance: once; d_gene: TRBD2; CDR3nt: TGTGCCAGCAGCGTAGCTGGGACTAGGGAGACCCAGTACTTC; CDR3aa: CASSVAGTRETQYF
v_gene: TRBV3-1/TRBV3-2; j_gene: TRBJ1-2; abundance: -; d_gene: -; CDR3nt: TGTGCCAGCAGCCAAGTGCAGGCCCCCGGCTATGGCTACACCTTC; CDR3aa: CASSQVQAPGYGYTF
v_gene: TRBV11-2; j_gene: TRBJ2-5; abundance: -; d_gene: TRBD2; CDR3nt: TGTGCCAGCAGCTTAGGAGGTGGGAGGGAAGAGACCCAGTACTTC; CDR3aa: CASSLGGGREETQYF
v_gene: TRBV20-1; j_gene: TRBJ2-5; abundance: -; d_gene: TRBD2; CDR3nt: TGCAGTGCTAGTAGCGGGGGGAGGAAAGAGACCCAGTACTTC; CDR3aa: CSASSGGRKETQYF
v_gene: TRBV7-9; j_gene: TRBJ1-6; abundance: -; d_gene: TRBD1; CDR3nt: TGTGCCAGCAGACCCGGGACAGGGAATTCACCCCTCCACTTT; CDR3aa: CASRPGTGNSPLHF
v_gene: TRBV28; j_gene: TRBJ1-4; abundance: -; d_gene: TRBD1; CDR3nt: TGTGCCAGCAGTTTTCTTTCAGGGGGGAATGAAAAACTGTTTTTT; CDR3aa: CASSFLSGGNEKLFF
v_gene: TRBV6-5; j_gene: TRBJ1-4; abundance: -; d_gene: -; CDR3nt: TGTGCCAGCAGTTACTTCCTGAATGAAAAACTGTTTTTT; CDR3aa: CASSYFLNEKLFF
v_gene: TRBV2; j_gene: TRBJ2-3; abundance: -; d_gene: -; CDR3nt: TGTGCCAGCAGTGAACCCTACAGGGGGGGAGATACGCAGTATTTT; CDR3aa: CASSEPYRGGDTQYF
v_gene: TRBV30; j_gene: TRBJ2-1; abundance: -; d_gene: TRBD1; CDR3nt: TGTGCCTGGAGGCCACAGGGGTTCAATGAGCAGTTCTTC; CDR3aa: CAWRPQGFNEQFF
v_gene: TRBV19; j_gene: TRBJ2-1; abundance: -; d_gene: TRBD2; CDR3nt: TGTGCCAACCTACTAGCGGCCGGCAATGAGCAGTTCTTC; CDR3aa: CANLLAAGNEQFF
v_gene: TRBV30; j_gene: TRBJ2-6; abundance: -; d_gene: -; CDR3nt: TGTGCCTGGAGTATAGGACAGACCTCTGGGGCCAACGTCCTGACTTTC; CDR3aa: CAWSIGQTSGANVLTF
v_gene: TRBV5-1; j_gene: TRBJ2-7; abundance: -; d_gene: TRBD2; CDR3nt: TGCGCCAGCAGCTTCCTCCGGACTAGCGGGGGGACGGCCTACGAGCAGTACTTC; CDR3aa: CASSFLRTSGGTAYEQYF
v_gene: TRBV18; j_gene: TRBJ1-2; abundance: -; d_gene: -; CDR3nt: TGTGCCAGCTCACCACCGGAGGTCCATGGCTACACCTTC; CDR3aa: CASSPPEVHGYTF